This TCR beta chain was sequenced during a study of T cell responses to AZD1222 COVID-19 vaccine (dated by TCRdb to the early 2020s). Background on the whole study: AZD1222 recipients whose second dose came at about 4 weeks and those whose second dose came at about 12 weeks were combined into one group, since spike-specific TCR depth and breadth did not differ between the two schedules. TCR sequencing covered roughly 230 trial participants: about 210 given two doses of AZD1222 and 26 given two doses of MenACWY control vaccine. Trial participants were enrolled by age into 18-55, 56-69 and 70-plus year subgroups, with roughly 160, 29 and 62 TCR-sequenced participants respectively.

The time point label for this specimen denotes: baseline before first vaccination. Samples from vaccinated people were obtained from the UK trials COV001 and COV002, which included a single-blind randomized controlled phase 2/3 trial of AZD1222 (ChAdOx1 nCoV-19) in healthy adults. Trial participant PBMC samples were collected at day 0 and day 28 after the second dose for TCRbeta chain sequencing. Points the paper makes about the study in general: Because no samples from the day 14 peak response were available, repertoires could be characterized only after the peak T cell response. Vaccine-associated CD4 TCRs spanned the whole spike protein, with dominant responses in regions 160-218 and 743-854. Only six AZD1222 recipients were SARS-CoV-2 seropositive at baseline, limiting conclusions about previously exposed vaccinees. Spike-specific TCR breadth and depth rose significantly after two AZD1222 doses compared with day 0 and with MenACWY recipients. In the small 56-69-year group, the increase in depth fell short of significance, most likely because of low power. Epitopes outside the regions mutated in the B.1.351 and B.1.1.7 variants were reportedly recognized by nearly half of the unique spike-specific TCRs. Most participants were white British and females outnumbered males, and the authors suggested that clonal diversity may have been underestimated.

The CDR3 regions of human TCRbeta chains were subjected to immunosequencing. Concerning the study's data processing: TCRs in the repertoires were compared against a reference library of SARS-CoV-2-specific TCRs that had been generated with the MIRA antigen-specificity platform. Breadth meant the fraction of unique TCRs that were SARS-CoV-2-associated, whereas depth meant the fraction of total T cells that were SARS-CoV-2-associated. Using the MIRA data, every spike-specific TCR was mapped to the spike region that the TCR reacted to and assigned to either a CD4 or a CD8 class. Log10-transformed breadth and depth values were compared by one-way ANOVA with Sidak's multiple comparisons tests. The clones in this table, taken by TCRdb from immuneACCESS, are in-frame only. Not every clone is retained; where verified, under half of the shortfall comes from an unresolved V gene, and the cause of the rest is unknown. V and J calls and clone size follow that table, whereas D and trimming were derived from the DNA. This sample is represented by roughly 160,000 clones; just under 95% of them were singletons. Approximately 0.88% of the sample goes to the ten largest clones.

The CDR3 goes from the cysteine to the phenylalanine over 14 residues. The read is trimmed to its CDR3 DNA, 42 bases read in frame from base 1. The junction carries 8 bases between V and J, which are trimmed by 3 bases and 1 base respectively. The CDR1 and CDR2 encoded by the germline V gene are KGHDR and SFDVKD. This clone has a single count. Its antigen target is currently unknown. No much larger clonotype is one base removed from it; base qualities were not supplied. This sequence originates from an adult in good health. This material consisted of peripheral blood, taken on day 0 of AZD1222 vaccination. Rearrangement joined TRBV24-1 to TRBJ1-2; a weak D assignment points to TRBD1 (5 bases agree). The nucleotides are TGTGCCACCAGTGATCCAGGGCTTAACTATGGCTACACCTTC. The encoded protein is CATSDPGLNYGYTF.